This T cell receptor (beta chain) was captured in a study of Ad26.COV2.S vaccination and SARS-CoV-2 variants. General study points: Reportedly, spike-specific CD8+ and CD4+ T cell responses achieved substantial breadth once vaccination had taken place.

A remark on this clone: Its antigen is currently unknown.

Profiling relied on immunoSEQ multiplex PCR, and the TCRdb table lists in-frame clones only, not all of them. The repertoire has roughly 390,000 clones, more than 85% of them found once; the top ten carry 3.5%. Treatment in this sample: approximately 18 received Ad26.COV2.S at low or high dose, single or two shots; roughly five received placebo; per-sample allocation not given. Repertoires come from day 63 after the first vaccine or placebo injection. Donation came from an adult in Boston who was aged 18-55 years. Germline V lookup: CDR1 GTSNPN, CDR2 SVGIG (reference sequence). V lost 2 bases to trimming and J lost 4 bases; unmatched junction nucleotides: 3. This CDR3 contains 16 residues.

The rearrangement links TRBV30 to TRBJ2-1; the match to TRBD2 covers 15 bases. The receptor was derived from a person aged 18-60 years who received the Ad26.COV2.S COVID-19 vaccine or a placebo. The starting material was peripheral blood, obtained in a trial of Ad26.COV2.S vaccine versus placebo. DNA of the CDR3: TGTGCCTGGAGTCCCGGACTAGCGGGGGGGTACAATGAGCAGTTCTTC. This translates into CAWSPGLAGGYNEQFF.